This section outlines one TCR beta chain sequence together with its context. This sample stems from a study of cytomegalovirus exposure and HLA in healthy donors. Sequenced by immunoSEQ multiplex PCR; TCRdb stores in-frame clones only, minus some. The sample shows 200,000 to 250,000 clones, around four fifths of them seen only once. V was clipped by 0 bases and J by 2 bases, with 11 bases between them. The CDR3 has 16 amino acids. Germline CDR1 is GTSNPN and CDR2 is SVGIG (reference sequence). The specimen was PBMCs. This chain links TRBV30 with TRBJ1-6; D might be TRBD1 (6 bases). This receptor was obtained from a woman aged 18-29 years in good health and CMV-seronegative. CDR3: CAWSVPWTAYNSPLHF. The DNA of the CDR3 is TGTGCCTGGAGTGTACCTTGGACAGCCTATAATTCACCCCTCCACTTT.